The sequence of this TCR beta chain was determined in a study of blood T cell repertoires in COVID-19. On the study more broadly: Acute and convalescent COVID-19 samples came from the United States, Italy and Spain. PBMCs, B-cell-depleted T cells, or T cells were the source of the cDNA or gDNA that made up the material.

Trimming took 3 bases from V and 4 from J, leaving 7 bases between them. The CDR3 is made up of 13 amino acids. Assay used: immunoSEQ multiplex PCR; TCRdb lists only in-frame clones, some missing. The sample comprises 110,000 to 150,000 clones, around 82% of which are singletons, and 3.5% to 4.5% rests with the top ten. The chain uses TRBV12-3 or TRBV12-4 and TRBJ1-5; D uncertain. Material for sequencing was peripheral blood. The TCR was taken from a man aged 55-75 years with acute or convalescent COVID-19. In DNA, the CDR3 is TGTGCCAGCAGTTTTAATGAGAATCAGCCCCAGCATTTT. Residues: CASSFNENQPQHF.